This TCR beta chain was identified in a study of cytomegalovirus exposure and HLA in healthy donors. With respect to this clone: The target antigen is unknown.

Regarding the study as a whole: Researchers reported from a later analysis that most CMV-associated TCR beta chains appeared HLA-restricted.

V was cut by 0 bases and J by 3 bases, with 10 bases left in between. Germline V gene data show CDR1 as LGHNA and CDR2 as YSLEER. CDR3 length: 15 residues. The PCR made use of 60 Vbeta and 13 Jbeta primers. TCRdb's table, derived via immunoSEQ multiplex PCR, lists solely in-frame clones and lacks some. The sample lists 160,000 or so clones, approximately 79% seen once, with around 6.6% in the top ten. Sample: PBMCs. The rearrangement joins TRBV4-3 to TRBJ2-3, with D possibly being TRBD2 (6 bases). This clonotype originated in a woman aged 45-65 years in good health and CMV-seropositive. Written as DNA, the CDR3 is TGCGCCAGCAGCCAAGATCTGGCGGGGACAGATACGCAGTATTTT. Translating it yields CASSQDLAGTDTQYF.